The 17 T cell receptor beta chains presented below share a single source sample, sequenced in a study of blood T cell repertoires in COVID-19 (dated by TCRdb to the early 2020s). Receptor libraries were prepared by the immunoSEQ multiplex PCR assay. Here the immuneACCESS table is served through TCRdb, limited to in-frame sequences with V and J called. Missing clones are a known gap in these copies; in checked studies unresolved V genes cover under half, and the rest lacks a known reason. Within this sample are 150,000 to 200,000 clones, with around 82% of them counted one time only. Of the sample, roughly 5.2% falls within the top ten clones. Sequencing was done on a sample of PBMCs or T cells enriched from blood (not recorded which). Every receptor here comes from a woman aged 55-69 years with acute COVID-19.

This clone was picked up one time. The chain recombines TRBV2 with TRBJ2-7; 9 bases line up with TRBD1. Trimming at V came to 4 bases and at J to 4 bases, leaving 5 bases not matched to a gene. The CDR3 is 14 amino acids. CDR1 and CDR2 from the germline V gene are SNHLY and FYNNEI. Written as DNA, the CDR3 is TGTGCCAGCAGTGGGGACAGGGTCGGGTACGAGCAGTACTTC. Translation: CASSGDRVGYEQYF.

The chain is built from TRBV4-1 and TRBJ1-5; D gene uncertain. The ends were cut back, 1 base at V and 4 bases at J, with 8 bases in the middle. The CDR3 sequence is 14 residues long. CDR1 is MGHRA and CDR2 is YSYEKL in the germline V gene. For the CDR3, the DNA is TGCGCCAGCAGCCAAGTACACCAGAATCAGCCCCAGCATTTT. As protein: CASSQVHQNQPQHF.

Only one count was recorded for this clone. The chain has TRBV4-3 and TRBJ2-2; D is unresolved. The germline V and J ends were trimmed by 0 bases and 4 bases, with 12 bases remaining between them. From germline, CDR1 is LGHNA and CDR2 YSLEER. CDR3 length: 16 residues. The CDR3 nucleotides read TGCGCCAGCAGCCAAGAATACCCCGGCGGCACCGGGGAGCTGTTTTTT. Translated, it gives CASSQEYPGGTGELFF.

The chain links TRBV7-9 to TRBJ2-5; a possible D gene is TRBD2 (6 bases). The CDR3 has 15 residues. In germline, CDR1 is SEHNR, CDR2 FQNEAQ (reference sequence). V was trimmed by 7 bases and J by 7 bases, leaving 22 bases between them. This CDR3 is CASTPMRDSKVTQYF. In DNA, the CDR3 is TGTGCCAGCACCCCTATGAGGGACTCCAAGGTGACCCAGTACTTC.

The chain is built from TRBV19 and TRBJ2-2; D may be TRBD2 (6 bases). The CDR3 loop spans 16 amino acids. Per the germline V gene, CDR1 is LNHDA and CDR2 is SQIVND (reference sequence). Trimming shortened V by 1 base and J by 2 bases, and 11 bases separated the two germline ends. The CDR3 DNA is TGTGCCAGTAGTATAGGGTCAGGGACTAACACCGGGGAGCTGTTTTTT. Amino acids: CASSIGSGTNTGELFF.

This chain uses TRBV18 with TRBJ2-3; the match to TRBD2 covers 7 bases. The V gene end was trimmed by 0 bases and the J gene end by 5 bases; junction bases not matched to a gene: 2. This CDR3 comprises 14 residues. In germline, CDR1 is KGHSH, CDR2 LQKENI. CDR3 loop: CASSPPREGDTQYF. Here the CDR3 DNA reads TGTGCCAGCTCACCACCCAGGGAGGGAGATACGCAGTATTTT. Supplemented by reference TRBV18 and TRBJ2-3, the full variable domain reads NAGVMQNPRHLVRRRGQEARLRCSPMKGHSHVYWYRQLPEEGLKFMVYLQKENIIDESGMPKERFSAEFPKEGPSILRIQQVVRGDSAAYFCASSPPREGDTQYFGPGTRLTVL.

This clone was observed once. J is TRBJ2-1 and V is TRBV29-1; 13 bases fit TRBD2. The V segment lost 3 bases and the J segment 8 bases; nucleotides outside the gene matches: 7. The CDR3 has 15 residues. The germline gives CDR1 SQVTM, CDR2 ANQGSEA. The CDR3 DNA sequence: TGCAGCGTTGATTTGGGACTAGCGGGACCTCATGAGCAGTTCTTC. Amino acids: CSVDLGLAGPHEQFF.

The chain carries TRBV11-3 and TRBJ2-5, with 9 bases that match TRBD1. Germline V gene lookup returns CDR1 SGHNT and CDR2 YENEEA. V lost 5 bases to trimming and J lost 6 bases; unmatched junction nucleotides: 4. The CDR3 extends over 13 amino acids. The CDR3 is CASSPGQGQTQYF. CDR3 sequence (DNA): TGTGCCAGCAGCCCTGGACAGGGGCAGACCCAGTACTTC.

This clone was detected only a few times. The chain employs TRBV4-2 and TRBJ1-6; TRBD1 might be the D (5 bases). Trimming pared 1 base from V and 9 bases from J, leaving 10 bases between. This CDR3 is built from 14 residues. Germline lookup yields CDR1 LGHNA and CDR2 YNFKEQ. The CDR3 spells CASSQGRGTSPLHF. DNA of the CDR3: TGTGCCAGCAGCCAAGGGAGGGGTACTTCACCCCTCCACTTT.

This chain connects TRBV20-1 to TRBJ1-2; weak D call: TRBD1 (5 bases). The CDR3 loop spans 11 amino acids. With 7 bases removed from V and 3 bases from J, the gap between germline ends came to 9 bases. Germline-derived CDR1 and CDR2 are DFQATT and SNEGSKA (reference sequence). The CDR3 spells CSVTGDYGYTF. The CDR3 nucleotides are TGCAGTGTGACGGGGGACTATGGCTACACCTTC.

The V call is TRBV28, the J call TRBJ2-7, with a possible D match to TRBD2 (5 bases). There are 14 residues in the CDR3. Germline V lookup: CDR1 MDHEN, CDR2 SYDVKM. V was shortened by 5 bases and J by 4 bases, with 15 bases between the two germline ends. CDR3 protein: CASSTRTLGYEQYV. Here the CDR3 DNA reads TGTGCCAGCAGTACCCGGACTCTTGGGTACGAGCAGTACGTC.

The count of this clone is one. The rearrangement uses TRBV2 and TRBJ2-3, with D unresolved. Per the germline V gene, CDR1 is SNHLY and CDR2 is FYNNEI. With 1 base removed from V and 1 base from J, the gap between germline ends came to 9 bases. This CDR3 is built from 15 residues. The CDR3 spells CASSEVDSRTDTQYF. In DNA form, the CDR3 reads TGTGCCAGCAGTGAAGTTGACTCCCGCACAGATACGCAGTATTTT.

The chain joins TRBV15 to TRBJ2-1; D gene uncertain. Germline V gives CDR1 LNHNV, CDR2 YYDKDF (reference sequence). This CDR3 region has 16 residues. The V end lost 6 bases, the J end lost 3 bases, and 18 bases lay between the germline ends. This CDR3 is CATRTSVGAHYNEQFF. In nucleotides, the CDR3 is TGTGCCACCAGGACTTCGGTCGGAGCTCACTACAATGAGCAGTTCTTC.

V gene TRBV7-2 combines with J gene TRBJ2-7; 7 nucleotides align to TRBD2. V dropped 5 bases and J dropped 3; count of bases not matched to a gene: 16. Per germline, CDR1 SGHTA and CDR2 FQGNSA. CDR3 length equals 17 residues. The CDR3 DNA sequence: TGTGCCAGCAGCATCCGGGGAAAGTTAAGCGGGAACTACGAGCAGTACTTC. The encoded protein is CASSIRGKLSGNYEQYF.

This clone was picked up one time. The CDR3: CASSSGGDLETQYF. Here the CDR3 DNA reads TGTGCCAGCAGCTCGGGGGGTGATTTAGAAACGCAGTATTTT. The V call is TRBV7-2, the J call TRBJ2-3, with 7 bases aligning to TRBD2. The length of the CDR3 is 14 residues. V shed 4 bases, J shed 9 bases, and the junction held 10 bases outside the gene matches. CDR1 is SGHTA and CDR2 is FQGNSA in the germline V gene.

This chain joins TRBV9 and TRBJ1-4; 8 nucleotides align to TRBD1. This CDR3 is built from 15 residues. CDR1 is SGDLS, CDR2 YYNGEE, per germline. V shed 3 bases and J 7 bases; nucleotides not matched to a gene: 8. The CDR3 sequence: CASSDPRGPSEKLFF. Here the CDR3 DNA reads TGTGCCAGCAGCGACCCCAGGGGGCCTAGTGAAAAACTGTTTTTT.

The count of this clone is one. This chain joins TRBV6-2 or TRBV6-3 and TRBJ2-1; 16 bases align to TRBD2. CDR1 is MNHEY, CDR2 SVGEGT, per germline. With 5 bases clipped from V and 1 base from J, the junction kept 2 bases outside the gene matches. CDR3 length equals 17 residues. In DNA form, the CDR3 reads TGTGCCAGCAGTCAGGGACTAGCGGGAGGGTCCTACAATGAGCAGTTCTTC. This translates into CASSQGLAGGSYNEQFF.